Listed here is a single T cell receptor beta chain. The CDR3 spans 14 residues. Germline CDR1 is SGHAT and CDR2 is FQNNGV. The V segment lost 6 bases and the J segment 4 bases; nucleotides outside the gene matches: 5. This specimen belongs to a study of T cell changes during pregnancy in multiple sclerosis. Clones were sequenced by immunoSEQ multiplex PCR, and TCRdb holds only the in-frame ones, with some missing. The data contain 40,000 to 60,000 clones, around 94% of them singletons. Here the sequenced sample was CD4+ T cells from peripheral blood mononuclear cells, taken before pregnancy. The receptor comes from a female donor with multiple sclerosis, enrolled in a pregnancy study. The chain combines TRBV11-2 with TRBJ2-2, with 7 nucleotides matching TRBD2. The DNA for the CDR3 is TGTGCCAGCAGACCTAGCGGTTCCACCGGGGAGCTGTTTTTT. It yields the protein CASRPSGSTGELFF.